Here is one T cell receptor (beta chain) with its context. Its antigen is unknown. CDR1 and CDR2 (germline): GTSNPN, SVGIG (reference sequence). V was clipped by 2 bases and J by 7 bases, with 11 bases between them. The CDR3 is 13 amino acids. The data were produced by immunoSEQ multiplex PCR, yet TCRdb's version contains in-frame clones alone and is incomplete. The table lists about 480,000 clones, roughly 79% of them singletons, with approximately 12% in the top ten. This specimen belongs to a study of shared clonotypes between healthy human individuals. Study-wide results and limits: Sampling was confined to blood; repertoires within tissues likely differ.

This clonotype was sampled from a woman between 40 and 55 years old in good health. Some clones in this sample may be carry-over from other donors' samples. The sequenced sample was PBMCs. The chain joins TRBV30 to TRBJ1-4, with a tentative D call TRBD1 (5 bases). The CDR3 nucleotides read TGTGCCTGGAGTTTAGGGGTGGGTGAAAAACTGTTTTTT. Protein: CAWSLGVGEKLFF.